Sequencing of this T cell receptor (beta chain) was carried out in a study of long-term antiretroviral therapy in people with HIV. The CDR3 extends over 15 amino acids. V lost 4 bases to trimming and J lost 15 bases, with 23 bases between them. Germline assignment: CDR1 SGHDT and CDR2 YYEEEE. At the survey level, the v3.0 immunoSEQ assay was run. Measured with immunoSEQ multiplex PCR; TCRdb has only the in-frame clones, and not every one. Of some 31,000 clones listed, roughly 85% are singletons. The rearrangement uses TRBV5-6 and TRBJ1-6; tentative D call: TRBD1 (5 bases). The source is a young man with HIV. The sample in question was unsorted PBMCs, obtained 1.1 years after starting antiretroviral therapy. DNA for the CDR3: TGTGCCAGCAGCGGAGGACGGTCCACGGGGGTAGGCCTCCACTTT. Translating gives CASSGGRSTGVGLHF.